A selection of T cell receptor beta chains follows, all from one sample in a study of beta chain features in type 1 diabetes. Repertoires were generated with immunoSEQ multiplex PCR, while TCRdb's copy carries only in-frame clones and drops some. The sample contains a few hundred thousand clones, more than 11% of which appear only once. The material sequenced was naive CD4+ T cells from blood. The receptor set was obtained from a man aged 30-40 years with type 1 diabetes. The CDR3 runs from the conserved cysteine through the conserved F or W. D genes are given only for firm matches. Size is stated for part of the rows, as once, few or many counts, or as a class when the clone is expanded.

d_gene	v_gene	abundance	j_gene	CDR3aa	CDR3nt
NA	TRBV5-1	few	TRBJ1-1	CASSLDQGLGNTEAFF	TGCGCCAGCAGCTTGGATCAGGGATTGGGAAACACTGAAGCTTTCTTT
NA	TRBV30	few	TRBJ2-5	CAWSVKGSEAQYF	TGTGCCTGGAGTGTAAAGGGTAGCGAGGCCCAGTACTTC
TRBD1	TRBV5-1	NA	TRBJ2-7	CASSVGGQGYEQYF	TGCGCCAGCAGCGTTGGCGGACAGGGATACGAGCAGTACTTC
NA	TRBV28	NA	TRBJ2-3	CASMSGADTQYF	TGTGCCAGCATGTCGGGGGCAGATACGCAGTATTTT
TRBD1	TRBV2	few	TRBJ2-1	CASRRTGSGNEQFF	TGTGCCAGCAGGAGGACAGGGTCGGGTAATGAGCAGTTCTTC
TRBD2	TRBV5-1	few	TRBJ2-1	CASTSAGLAQEQFF	TGCGCCAGCACGTCGGCGGGACTAGCACAGGAGCAGTTCTTC
NA	TRBV19	NA	TRBJ1-2	CASRRDTGYGYTF	TGTGCCAGTCGCCGGGACACCGGCTATGGCTACACCTTC
NA	TRBV30	few	TRBJ1-2	CAWFTEKNYGYTF	TGTGCCTGGTTTACAGAAAAGAACTATGGCTACACCTTC
TRBD2	TRBV30	NA	TRBJ2-3	CAALGTSGIRTDTQYF	TGTGCCGCCTTGGGAACTAGCGGGATCCGCACAGATACGCAGTATTTT
TRBD1	TRBV5-1	few	TRBJ1-6	CASSFRTGRVYNSPLHF	TGCGCCAGCAGCTTCCGGACAGGACGAGTCTATAATTCACCCCTCCACTTT
NA	TRBV11-1	NA	TRBJ2-6	CASSLDSSGANVLTF	TGTGCCAGCAGCTTAGATAGCTCTGGGGCCAACGTCCTGACTTTC
NA	TRBV4-1	few	TRBJ1-3	CASSQPGPNSGNTIYF	TGCGCCAGCAGCCAACCGGGTCCTAACTCTGGAAACACCATATATTTT
NA	TRBV7-9	few	TRBJ1-4	CASSPRETNEKLFF	TGTGCCAGCAGCCCCCGGGAGACTAATGAAAAACTGTTTTTT
NA	TRBV4-1	NA	TRBJ2-7	CASSQDTVAVEQYF	TGCGCCAGCAGCCAAGATACAGTAGCGGTAGAGCAGTACTTC
NA	TRBV2	NA	TRBJ2-1	CASSVDIYNEQFF	TGTGCCAGCAGTGTGGACATCTACAATGAGCAGTTCTTC
NA	TRBV7-2	few	TRBJ2-5	CASSPQGGVTQYF	TGTGCCAGCAGCCCCCAGGGGGGTGTGACCCAGTACTTC
TRBD2	TRBV12-5	NA	TRBJ2-2	CASGLVPSGMIGVGELFF	TGTGCTAGTGGTTTGGTACCTAGCGGGATGATTGGTGTCGGGGAGCTGTTTTTT
NA	TRBV2	few	TRBJ1-2	CASREESFDGYTF	TGTGCCAGCAGGGAGGAAAGCTTTGATGGCTACACCTTC
TRBD2	TRBV7-2	few	TRBJ2-7	CASSLILANEQYF	TGTGCCAGCAGCTTAATACTAGCGAACGAGCAGTACTTC
NA	TRBV2	few	TRBJ1-2	CASSEIDRAYGYTF	TGTGCCAGCAGTGAAATAGACAGAGCCTATGGCTACACCTTC
TRBD1	TRBV5-6	NA	TRBJ1-5	CASSWGQGRAQPQHF	TGTGCCAGCAGCTGGGGACAGGGGCGGGCTCAGCCCCAGCATTTT
TRBD1	TRBV30	few	TRBJ1-1	CAWAPGQGTEAFF	TGTGCCTGGGCCCCGGGACAGGGCACTGAAGCTTTCTTT
NA	TRBV11-2	NA	TRBJ2-3	CASSLDRDTQYF	TGTGCCAGCAGCTTAGATCGGGATACGCAGTATTTT
NA	TRBV12-1	NA	TRBJ1-5	CGCNRSNQPQHF	TGTGGATGCAACAGGAGCAATCAGCCCCAGCATTTT
NA	TRBV11-2	few	TRBJ2-3	CASSSSTDTQYF	TGTGCCAGCAGCTCGTCGACAGATACGCAGTATTTT
TRBD1	TRBV5-6	few	TRBJ1-2	CASNRDSDGYTF	TGTGCCAGCAACCGGGACAGTGATGGCTACACCTTC
TRBD1	TRBV2	NA	TRBJ1-5	CASSLQGKWQPQHF	TGTGCCAGCAGTCTACAGGGGAAGTGGCAGCCCCAGCATTTT
NA	TRBV10-3	NA	TRBJ1-2	CAINYGGQPNYGYTF	TGTGCCATCAACTACGGAGGACAGCCTAACTATGGCTACACCTTC
TRBD1	TRBV5-1	NA	TRBJ1-1	CASSKGQTNTEAFF	TGCGCCAGCAGCAAGGGACAGACAAACACTGAAGCTTTCTTT
NA	TRBV5-1	few	TRBJ1-1	CASSPQQDTEAFF	TGCGCCAGCAGCCCCCAACAGGACACTGAAGCTTTCTTT
TRBD1	TRBV7-2	NA	TRBJ1-2	CASSHWDRGNYGYTF	TGTGCCAGCAGCCACTGGGACAGGGGGAACTATGGCTACACCTTC
TRBD2	TRBV9	NA	TRBJ2-3	CASSLGTSGGTDTQYF	TGTGCCAGCAGCCTGGGGACTAGCGGGGGCACAGATACGCAGTATTTT
NA	TRBV5-1	NA	TRBJ2-7	CASSLGASIEQYF	TGCGCCAGCAGCTTGGGGGCTTCGATCGAGCAGTACTTC
TRBD1	TRBV6-1	NA	TRBJ2-1	CASRTDRGAYNEQFF	TGTGCCAGCAGGACGGACAGGGGCGCCTACAATGAGCAGTTCTTC
TRBD1	TRBV11-2	few	TRBJ2-7	CASSSSPGQGASEQYF	TGTGCCAGCAGTTCTTCTCCGGGACAGGGTGCCTCGGAGCAGTACTTC
NA	TRBV28	NA	TRBJ2-1	CASSTTLRAGEQFF	TGTGCCAGCAGTACAACACTACGAGCGGGTGAGCAGTTCTTC
NA	TRBV11-2	NA	TRBJ1-1	CASGLRAGNTEAFF	TGTGCCAGCGGGTTGAGGGCAGGGAACACTGAAGCTTTCTTT
TRBD2	TRBV4-1	NA	TRBJ2-5	CASSQETMVAGGPYQETQYF	TGCGCCAGCAGCCAAGAGACCATGGTAGCGGGGGGGCCGTACCAAGAGACCCAGTACTTC
NA	TRBV10-2	NA	TRBJ1-1	CAVRRGDSLNTEAFF	TGCGCCGTTCGGCGGGGGGATAGTTTGAACACTGAAGCTTTCTTT
TRBD1	TRBV18	few	TRBJ1-2	CASSPTGQEIYGYTF	TGTGCCAGCTCGCCAACGGGACAGGAGATCTATGGCTACACCTTC
TRBD2	TRBV23-1	NA	TRBJ2-1	CAGSGTSGRNDEQFF	TGCGCCGGATCCGGGACTAGCGGACGCAACGATGAGCAGTTCTTC
TRBD2	TRBV5-1	few	TRBJ2-2	CASSSRGNGELFF	TGCGCCAGCAGCTCGCGGGGGAACGGGGAGCTGTTTTTT
TRBD2	TRBV28	NA	TRBJ2-7	CASSGGTMYEQYF	TGTGCCAGCAGTGGGGGGACTATGTACGAGCAGTACTTC
NA	TRBV7-9	few	TRBJ1-1	CASSEARATEAFF	TGTGCCAGCAGCGAAGCCAGGGCCACTGAAGCTTTCTTT
NA	TRBV5-1	NA	TRBJ2-6	CASSPAGGVGGNVLTF	TGCGCCAGCAGCCCGGCTGGAGGGGTGGGCGGCAACGTCCTGACTTTC
NA	TRBV5-1	few	TRBJ2-6	CASSLQQSGANVLTF	TGCGCCAGCAGCTTACAGCAATCTGGGGCCAACGTCCTGACTTTC
TRBD2	TRBV9	NA	TRBJ2-7	CASSGAKAAGGSYEQYF	TGTGCCAGCAGCGGGGCTAAGGCGGCGGGAGGGTCCTACGAGCAGTACTTC
TRBD2	TRBV9	few	TRBJ2-7	CASSPTGTSGVYEQYF	TGTGCCAGCAGCCCAACCGGGACTAGCGGGGTCTACGAGCAGTACTTC
TRBD2	TRBV20-1	NA	TRBJ2-1	CSAKREVEQFF	TGCAGTGCCAAGCGGGAGGTGGAGCAGTTCTTC
NA	TRBV6-6	few	TRBJ2-3	CASSDLEPQYF	TGTGCCAGCAGTGACTTAGAGCCGCAGTATTTT
NA	TRBV11-2	NA	TRBJ2-1	CASSLGLNNEQFF	TGTGCCAGCAGCTTGGGACTGAACAATGAGCAGTTCTTC
NA	TRBV5-4	NA	TRBJ2-3	CASSRPEARGDTQYF	TGTGCCAGCAGCCGGCCAGAAGCCCGGGGAGATACGCAGTATTTT
NA	TRBV29-1	NA	TRBJ1-2	CSVEFRGVDYGYTF	TGCAGCGTTGAATTTCGGGGGGTGGACTATGGCTACACCTTC
NA	TRBV25-1	few	TRBJ2-5	CASSAALALQETQYF	TGTGCCAGCAGTGCAGCCTTAGCCTTGCAAGAGACCCAGTACTTC